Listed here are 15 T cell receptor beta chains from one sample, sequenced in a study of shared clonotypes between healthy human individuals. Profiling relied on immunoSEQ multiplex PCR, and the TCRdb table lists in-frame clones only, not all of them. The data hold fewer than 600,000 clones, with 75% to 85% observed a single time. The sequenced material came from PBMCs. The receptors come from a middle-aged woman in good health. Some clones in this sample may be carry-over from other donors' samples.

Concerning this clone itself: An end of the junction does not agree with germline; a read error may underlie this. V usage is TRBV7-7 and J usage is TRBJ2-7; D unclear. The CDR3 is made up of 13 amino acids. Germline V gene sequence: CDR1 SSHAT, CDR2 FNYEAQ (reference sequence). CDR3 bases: TGTGCTAGCAGCTTTTCGGTGCGGCACGAGCAGTACTTC. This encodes CASSFSVRHEQYF.

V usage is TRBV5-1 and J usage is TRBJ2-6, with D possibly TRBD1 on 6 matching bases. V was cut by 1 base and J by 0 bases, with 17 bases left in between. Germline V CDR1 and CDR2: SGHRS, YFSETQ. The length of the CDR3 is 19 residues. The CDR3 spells CASSLWTVGFSSGANVLTF. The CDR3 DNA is TGCGCCAGCAGCTTGTGGACAGTGGGCTTCAGCTCTGGGGCCAACGTCCTGACTTTC.

The CDR3 loop reads CASTTLAYNEQFF. For the CDR3, the DNA is TGTGCCAGCACAACACTAGCCTACAATGAGCAGTTCTTC. The V and J genes are TRBV28 and TRBJ2-1; D possibly corresponds to TRBD2 (5 bases). Germline V lookup: CDR1 MDHEN, CDR2 SYDVKM. The CDR3 runs to 13 residues. Trimming took off 7 bases at V and 2 bases at J, with 9 bases between the two ends.

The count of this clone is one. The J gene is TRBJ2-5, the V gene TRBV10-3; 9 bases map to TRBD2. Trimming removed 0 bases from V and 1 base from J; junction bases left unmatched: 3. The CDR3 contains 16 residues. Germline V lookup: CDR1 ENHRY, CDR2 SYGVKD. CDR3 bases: TGTGCCATCAGTGAGTCGGCTAGCGGGACCCAAGAGACCCAGTACTTC. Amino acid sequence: CAISESASGTQETQYF.

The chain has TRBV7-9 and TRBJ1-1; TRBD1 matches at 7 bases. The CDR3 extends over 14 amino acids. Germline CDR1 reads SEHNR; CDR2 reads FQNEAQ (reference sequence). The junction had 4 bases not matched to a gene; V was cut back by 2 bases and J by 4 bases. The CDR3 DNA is TGTGCCAGCAGCTTACAGGGGGTAGGCACTGAAGCTTTCTTT. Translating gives CASSLQGVGTEAFF. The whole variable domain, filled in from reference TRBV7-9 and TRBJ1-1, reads DTGVSQNPRHKITKRGQNVTFRCDPISEHNRLYWYRQTLGQGPEFLTYFQNEAQLEKSRLLSDRFSAERPKGSFSTLEIQRTEQGDSAMYLCASSLQGVGTEAFFGQGTRLTVV.

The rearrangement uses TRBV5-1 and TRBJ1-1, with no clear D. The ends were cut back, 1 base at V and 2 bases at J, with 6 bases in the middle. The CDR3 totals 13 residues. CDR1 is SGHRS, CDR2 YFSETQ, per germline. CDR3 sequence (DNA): TGCGCCAGCAGCTTGTACAGAAACACTGAAGCTTTCTTT. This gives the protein CASSLYRNTEAFF.

The CDR3 sequence is CSASKSYEQYF. DNA for the CDR3: TGCAGTGCTAGCAAGTCCTACGAGCAGTACTTC. V gene TRBV20-1 combines with J gene TRBJ2-7, with D unclear. The germline CDR1 and CDR2 sequences are DFQATT and SNEGSKA (reference sequence). With 3 bases removed from V and 1 base from J, the gap between germline ends came to 4 bases. The CDR3 is made up of 11 amino acids.

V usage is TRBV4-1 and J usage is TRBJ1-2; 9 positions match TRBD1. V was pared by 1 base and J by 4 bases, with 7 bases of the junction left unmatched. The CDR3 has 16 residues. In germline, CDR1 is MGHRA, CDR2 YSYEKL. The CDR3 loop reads CASSQGGQGRSYGYTF. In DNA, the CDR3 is TGCGCCAGCAGCCAAGGGGGACAGGGACGATCCTATGGCTACACCTTC.

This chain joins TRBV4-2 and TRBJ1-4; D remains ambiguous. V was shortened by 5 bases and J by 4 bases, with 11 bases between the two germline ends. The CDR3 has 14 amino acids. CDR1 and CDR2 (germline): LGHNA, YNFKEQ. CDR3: CASSSEPLNEKLFF. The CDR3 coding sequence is TGTGCCAGCAGCTCCGAGCCCCTTAATGAAAAACTGTTTTTT.

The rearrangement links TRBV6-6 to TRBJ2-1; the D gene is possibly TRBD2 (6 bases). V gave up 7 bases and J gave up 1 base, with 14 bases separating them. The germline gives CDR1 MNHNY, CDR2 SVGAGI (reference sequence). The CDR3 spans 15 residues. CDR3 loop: CASNPATSSYNEQFF. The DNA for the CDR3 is TGTGCCAGCAACCCAGCGACTAGTTCCTACAATGAGCAGTTCTTC.

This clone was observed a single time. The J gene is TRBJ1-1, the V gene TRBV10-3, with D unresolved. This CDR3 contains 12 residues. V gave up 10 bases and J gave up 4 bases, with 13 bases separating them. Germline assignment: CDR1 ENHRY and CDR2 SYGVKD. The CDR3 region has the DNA TGTGCCACCCAGAAAGAGGGCACTGAAGCTTTCTTT. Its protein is CATQKEGTEAFF.

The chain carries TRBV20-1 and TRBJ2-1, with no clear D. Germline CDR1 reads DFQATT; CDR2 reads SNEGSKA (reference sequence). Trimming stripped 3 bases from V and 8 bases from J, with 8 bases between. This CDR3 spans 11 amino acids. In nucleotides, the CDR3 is TGCAGTGCTAGCCGCCAGGATGAGCAGTTCTTC. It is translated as CSASRQDEQFF.

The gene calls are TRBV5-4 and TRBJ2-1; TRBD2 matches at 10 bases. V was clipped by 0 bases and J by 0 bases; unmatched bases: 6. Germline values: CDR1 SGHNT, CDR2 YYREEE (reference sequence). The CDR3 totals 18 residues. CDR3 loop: CASSLGGLATSSYNEQFF. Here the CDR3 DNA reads TGTGCCAGCAGCTTGGGGGGACTAGCGACCAGCTCCTACAATGAGCAGTTCTTC.

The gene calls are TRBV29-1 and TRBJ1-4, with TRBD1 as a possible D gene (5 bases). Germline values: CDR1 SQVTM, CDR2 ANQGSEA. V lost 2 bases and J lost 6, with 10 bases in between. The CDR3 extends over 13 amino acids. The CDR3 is CSVEMARDEKLFF. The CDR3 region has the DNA TGCAGCGTTGAAATGGCCAGGGATGAAAAACTGTTTTTT. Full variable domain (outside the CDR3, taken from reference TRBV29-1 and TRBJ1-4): SAVISQKPSRDICQRGTSLTIQCQVDSQVTMMFWYRQQPGQSLTLIATANQGSEATYESGFVIDKFPISRPNLTFSTLTVSNMSPEDSSIYLCSVEMARDEKLFFGSGTQLSVL.

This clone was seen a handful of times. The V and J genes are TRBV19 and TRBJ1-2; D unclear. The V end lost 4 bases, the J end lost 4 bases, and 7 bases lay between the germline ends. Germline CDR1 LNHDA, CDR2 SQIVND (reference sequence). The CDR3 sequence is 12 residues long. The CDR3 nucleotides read TGTGCCAGTAGTAGAGAGATCTATGGCTACACCTTC. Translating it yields CASSREIYGYTF.